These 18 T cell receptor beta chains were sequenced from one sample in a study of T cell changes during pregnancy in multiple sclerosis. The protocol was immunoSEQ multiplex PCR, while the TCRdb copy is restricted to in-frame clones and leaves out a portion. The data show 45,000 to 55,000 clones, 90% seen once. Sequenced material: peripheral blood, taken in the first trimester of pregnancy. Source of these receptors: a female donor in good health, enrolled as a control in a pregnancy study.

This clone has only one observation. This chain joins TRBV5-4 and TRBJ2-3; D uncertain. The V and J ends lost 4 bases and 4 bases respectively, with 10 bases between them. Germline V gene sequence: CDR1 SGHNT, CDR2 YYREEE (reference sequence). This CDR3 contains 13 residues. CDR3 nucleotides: TGTGCCAGCAGCCTATCACCCCCAGATACGCAGTATTTT. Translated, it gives CASSLSPPDTQYF.

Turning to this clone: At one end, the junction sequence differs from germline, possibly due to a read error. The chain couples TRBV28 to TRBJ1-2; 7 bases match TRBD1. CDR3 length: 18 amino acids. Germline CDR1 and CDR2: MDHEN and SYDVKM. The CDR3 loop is CASSLWSTGAAVNYGHTF. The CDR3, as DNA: TGTGCCAGCAGTTTATGGTCCACAGGGGCGGCGGTAAACTATGGCCACACCTTC.

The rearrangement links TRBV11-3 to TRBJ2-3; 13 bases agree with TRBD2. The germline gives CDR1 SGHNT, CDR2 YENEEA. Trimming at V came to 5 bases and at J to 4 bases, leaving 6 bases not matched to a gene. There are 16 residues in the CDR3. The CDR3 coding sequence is TGTGCCAGCAGCCCAACTAGCGGGGGGGCGTCAGATACGCAGTATTTT. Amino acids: CASSPTSGGASDTQYF.

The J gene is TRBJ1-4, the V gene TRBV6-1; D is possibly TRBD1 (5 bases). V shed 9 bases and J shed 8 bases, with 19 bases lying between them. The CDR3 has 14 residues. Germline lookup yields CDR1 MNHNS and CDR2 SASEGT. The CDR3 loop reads CASDPAGPPEKLFF. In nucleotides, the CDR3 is TGTGCCAGTGACCCAGCAGGGCCACCCGAAAAACTGTTTTTT.

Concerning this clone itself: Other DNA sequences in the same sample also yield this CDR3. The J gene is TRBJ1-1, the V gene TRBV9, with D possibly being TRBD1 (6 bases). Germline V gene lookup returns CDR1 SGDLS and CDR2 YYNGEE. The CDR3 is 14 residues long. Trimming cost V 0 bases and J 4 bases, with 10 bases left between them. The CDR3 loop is CASSVDEGGTEAFF. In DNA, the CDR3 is TGTGCCAGCAGCGTAGATGAAGGGGGCACTGAAGCTTTCTTT.

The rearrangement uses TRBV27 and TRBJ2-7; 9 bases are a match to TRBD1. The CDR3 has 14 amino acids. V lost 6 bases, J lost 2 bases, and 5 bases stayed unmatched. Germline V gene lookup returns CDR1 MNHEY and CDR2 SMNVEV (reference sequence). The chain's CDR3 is CASRGQGTTYEQYF. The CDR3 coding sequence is TGTGCCAGCAGAGGACAGGGGACTACCTACGAGCAGTACTTC.

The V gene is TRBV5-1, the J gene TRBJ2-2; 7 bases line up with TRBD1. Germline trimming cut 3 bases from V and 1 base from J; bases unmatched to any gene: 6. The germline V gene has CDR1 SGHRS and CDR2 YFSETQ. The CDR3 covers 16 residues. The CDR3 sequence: CASSWRQGVNTGELFF. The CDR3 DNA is TGCGCCAGCAGCTGGAGACAGGGCGTGAACACCGGGGAGCTGTTTTTT.

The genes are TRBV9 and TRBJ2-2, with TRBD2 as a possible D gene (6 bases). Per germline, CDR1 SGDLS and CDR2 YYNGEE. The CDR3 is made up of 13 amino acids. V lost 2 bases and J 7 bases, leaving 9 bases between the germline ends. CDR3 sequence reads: CASSVGGNGELFF. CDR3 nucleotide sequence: TGTGCCAGCAGCGTCGGAGGGAACGGGGAGCTGTTTTTT.

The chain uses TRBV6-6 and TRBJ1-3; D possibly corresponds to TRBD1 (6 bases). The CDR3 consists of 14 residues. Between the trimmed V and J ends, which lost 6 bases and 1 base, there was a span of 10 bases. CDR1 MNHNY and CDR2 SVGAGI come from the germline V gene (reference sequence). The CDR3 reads CASRTGFSGNTIYF. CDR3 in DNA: TGTGCCAGCAGAACAGGGTTTTCTGGAAACACCATATATTTT.

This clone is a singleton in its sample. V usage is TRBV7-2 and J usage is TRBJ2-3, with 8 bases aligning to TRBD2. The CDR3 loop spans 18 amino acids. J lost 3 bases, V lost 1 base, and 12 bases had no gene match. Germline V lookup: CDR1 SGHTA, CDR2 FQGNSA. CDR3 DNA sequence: TGTGCCAGCAGCTTAGATAGTTCCGCGGGGGGATCGACAGATACGCAGTATTTT. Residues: CASSLDSSAGGSTDTQYF.

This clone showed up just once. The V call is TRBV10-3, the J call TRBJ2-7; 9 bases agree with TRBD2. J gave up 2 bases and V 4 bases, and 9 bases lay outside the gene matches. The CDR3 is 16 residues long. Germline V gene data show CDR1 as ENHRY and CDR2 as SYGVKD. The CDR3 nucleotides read TGTGCCATCAGTGGAATTTGGGCTAGCGGGACCTACGAGCAGTACTTC. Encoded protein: CAISGIWASGTYEQYF.

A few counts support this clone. The CDR3 nucleotides are TGTGCCTGGAGGCCCCACAAGAACACTGAAGCTTTCTTT. It codes for CAWRPHKNTEAFF. The chain links TRBV30 to TRBJ1-1; no reliable D call. The CDR3 contains 13 residues. Trimming removed 3 bases from V and 1 base from J, with 9 bases in between. Germline-derived CDR1 and CDR2 are GTSNPN and SVGIG (reference sequence).

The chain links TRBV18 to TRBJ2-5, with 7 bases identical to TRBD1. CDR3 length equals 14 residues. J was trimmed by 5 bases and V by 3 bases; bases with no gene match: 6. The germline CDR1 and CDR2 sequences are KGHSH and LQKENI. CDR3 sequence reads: CASSPTGIGETQYF. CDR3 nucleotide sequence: TGTGCCAGCTCACCGACAGGGATCGGGGAGACCCAGTACTTC.

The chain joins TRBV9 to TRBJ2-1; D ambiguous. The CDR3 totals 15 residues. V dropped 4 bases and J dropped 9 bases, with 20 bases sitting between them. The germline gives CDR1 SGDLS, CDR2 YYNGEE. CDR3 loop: CASSREAELWSEQFF. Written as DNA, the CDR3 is TGTGCCAGCAGCCGAGAGGCGGAGTTATGGAGTGAGCAGTTCTTC.

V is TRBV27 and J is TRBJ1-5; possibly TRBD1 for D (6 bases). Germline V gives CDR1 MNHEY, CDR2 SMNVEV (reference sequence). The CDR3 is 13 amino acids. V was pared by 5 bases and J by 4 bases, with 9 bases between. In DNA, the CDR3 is TGTGCCAGCAGTCCACAGGGAAATCAGCCCCAGCATTTT. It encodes CASSPQGNQPQHF.

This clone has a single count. The CDR3 sequence is CASSPQGSAFF. The CDR3 nucleotides are TGTGCCAGCAGTCCACAGGGATCGGCTTTCTTT. The chain employs TRBV28 and TRBJ1-1, with D perhaps matching TRBD1 (6 bases). V lost 5 bases to trimming and J lost 11 bases, with 12 bases between them. Germline V gene sequence: CDR1 MDHEN, CDR2 SYDVKM. The CDR3 has 11 amino acids.

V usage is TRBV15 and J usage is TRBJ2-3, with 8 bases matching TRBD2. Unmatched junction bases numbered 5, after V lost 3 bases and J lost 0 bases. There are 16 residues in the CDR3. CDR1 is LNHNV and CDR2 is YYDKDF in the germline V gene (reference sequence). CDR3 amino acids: CATSRGAGASTDTQYF. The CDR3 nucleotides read TGTGCCACCAGCAGGGGAGCGGGGGCGAGCACAGATACGCAGTATTTT.

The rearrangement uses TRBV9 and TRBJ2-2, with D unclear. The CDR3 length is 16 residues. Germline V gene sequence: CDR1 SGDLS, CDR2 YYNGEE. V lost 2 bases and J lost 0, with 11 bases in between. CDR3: CASSVSGNANTGELFF. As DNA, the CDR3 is TGTGCCAGCAGCGTCTCAGGAAACGCGAACACCGGGGAGCTGTTTTTT.